This passage covers 4 T cell receptor beta chains from one sample sequenced in a study of shared clonotypes between healthy human individuals. Produced via immunoSEQ multiplex PCR; TCRdb's table is partial and in-frame only. The table shows around 720,000 clones, with approximately 73% occurring only once. Specimen: memory CD4+ T cells sorted from blood. Subset in this sample: CD45RA-negative fraction. These receptors were obtained from a woman in her twenties or thirties in good health.

The J gene is TRBJ2-3, the V gene TRBV19; D not resolved. Trimming cost V 4 bases and J 2 bases, with 13 bases left between them. Germline V CDR1 and CDR2: LNHDA, SQIVND (reference sequence). This CDR3 comprises 15 residues. The DNA of the CDR3 is TGTGCCAGTAGTAACCCGCGAAATCTCACAGATACGCAGTATTTT. Protein sequence: CASSNPRNLTDTQYF. Full variable domain (outside the CDR3, taken from reference TRBV19 and TRBJ2-3): DGGITQSPKYLFRKEGQNVTLSCEQNLNHDAMYWYRQDPGQGLRLIYYSQIVNDFQKGDIAEGYSVSREKKESFPLTVTSAQKNPTAFYLCASSNPRNLTDTQYFGPGTRLTVL.

The J gene is TRBJ2-1, the V gene TRBV6-4, with 10 bases aligning to TRBD2. With V trimmed by 8 bases and J by 7 bases, 8 bases remained unmatched. Germline lookup yields CDR1 MRHNA and CDR2 SNTAGT. There are 14 residues in the CDR3. CDR3 DNA sequence: TGTGCCAGCCAGCGGGAGGGTTGGTTAAATGAGCAGTTCTTC. It is translated as CASQREGWLNEQFF.

The chain combines TRBV19 with TRBJ1-1; 8 nucleotides align to TRBD1. In germline, CDR1 is LNHDA, CDR2 SQIVND (reference sequence). The junction had 15 bases not matched to a gene; V was cut back by 7 bases and J by 5 bases. The CDR3 loop spans 16 amino acids. The CDR3 protein is CASILGQGARRTEAFF. CDR3 in DNA: TGTGCCAGTATCCTCGGGCAGGGGGCGCGACGGACTGAAGCTTTCTTT. Full variable domain (missing parts from reference TRBV19 and TRBJ1-1): DGGITQSPKYLFRKEGQNVTLSCEQNLNHDAMYWYRQDPGQGLRLIYYSQIVNDFQKGDIAEGYSVSREKKESFPLTVTSAQKNPTAFYLCASILGQGARRTEAFFGQGTRLTVV.

The genes are TRBV9 and TRBJ1-1, with TRBD1 as a possible D gene (5 bases). The V end was cut by 5 bases, the J end by 2 bases, with 16 bases between. There are 15 residues in the CDR3. CDR1 SGDLS and CDR2 YYNGEE come from the germline V gene. Here the CDR3 DNA reads TGTGCCAGCAGATTATCGACGGGGGGAAACACTGAAGCTTTCTTT. Encoded protein: CASRLSTGGNTEAFF.